This TCR beta chain came from a study of cytomegalovirus exposure and HLA in healthy donors. Primers for the PCR totalled 60 Vbeta and 13 Jbeta. TCRdb's table, derived via immunoSEQ multiplex PCR, lists solely in-frame clones and lacks some. The table for this sample gives approximately 120,000 clones. The CDR3 extends over 14 amino acids. V was cut by 0 bases and J by 5 bases, with 12 bases left in between. In germline, CDR1 is SGHRS, CDR2 YFSETQ. The study's findings and limits: Later analysis showed most CMV-associated TCR beta chains appearing HLA-restricted. Among donors in an Asian-associated ancestry cluster, a later analysis reportedly found fewer N-insertions than the roughly 610-donor mean. Most TCR sequences were rare, but some public TCRs occurred in many donors. Information on immune exposure was restricted to one variable (CMV serostatus).

As for this clone: Its antigen is currently unknown.

The V gene is TRBV5-1, the J gene TRBJ2-7; a possible D gene is TRBD1 (6 bases). The TCR was taken from a man aged 35 to 55 in good health and CMV-seronegative. The specimen was PBMCs. As DNA, the CDR3 is TGCGCCAGCAGCTTGGGGGGACAATCGGACGAGCAGTACTTC. It translates to CASSLGGQSDEQYF.